This T cell receptor beta chain appears in the sequencing data of a study of early T cells in non-severe SARS-CoV-2 infection. Across the study: Sequencing was performed on bulk RNA from unsorted whole blood, leaving chains unpaired.

Within the sample, this clonotype is medium-sized (0.01 to 0.1%). What it binds is unknown. TCRdb used MiXCR to reprocess the 5' RACE reads, holding one entry per CDR3 protein. Among under 30,000 distinct CDR3 sequences listed, 5.5% to 7% were seen once. Study-wide results and limits: The VDJdb matching leaned toward anti-spike CD8 responses and overlooked private and CD4 specificities.

The trim removed 8 bases at V and 3 bases at J, leaving 6 bases unmatched. This CDR3 contains 13 residues. CDR1 SGHAT and CDR2 FQNNGV come from the germline V gene. This chain uses TRBV11-2 with TRBJ2-5; 7 positions match TRBD2. This receptor was obtained from an adult who was a healthcare worker with PCR-confirmed SARS-CoV-2 infection or an uninfected control (not recorded which). Sequencing was done on a sample of whole blood. The CDR3 sequence is CASGRAGKETQYF. Written as DNA, the CDR3 is TGTGCCAGCGGCCGAGCGGGGAAAGAGACCCAGTACTTC.